The rows below give T cell receptor beta chains drawn from one sample of a study of blood T cell repertoires in COVID-19. Here immunoSEQ multiplex PCR was the method, and the copy in TCRdb shows in-frame clones only, minus some. The data contain roughly 100,000 clones, roughly 90% of them singletons. The material sequenced was peripheral blood. Receptors originate from a woman in her 50s with COVID-19, enrolled during active disease. CDR3s include the opening cysteine and the closing phenylalanine or tryptophan. Fields, in order: clone size, J gene, V gene, CDR3 protein. Size tells how often a clone was seen (once, few, many) or the class of an expanded clone, and some rows leave it out.

>.|TRBJ2-3|TRBV9
CASSVATSGGITDTQYF
>.|TRBJ2-2|TRBV3-1/TRBV3-2
CASSPLRTSGGAGPGELFF
>.|TRBJ1-2|TRBV24-1
CATSGAGAPGGYTF
>.|TRBJ2-7|TRBV27
CASSLTPGQGTYEQYF
>few|TRBJ1-1|TRBV28
CASSLSRPYTEAFF
>.|TRBJ2-4|TRBV5-4
CASSLELGGRDKNIQYF
>.|TRBJ1-5|TRBV19
CASSAGLSNQPQHF
>.|TRBJ2-1|TRBV30
CAWSRGTGVGNEQFF
>.|TRBJ2-7|TRBV10-3
CAIGTGNYEQYF
>.|TRBJ2-3|TRBV10-3
CAIRASGSTDTQYF
>once|TRBJ1-1|TRBV5-5
CASSLSWGGNTEAFF
>.|TRBJ2-7|TRBV28
CASREGVFNEQYF
>.|TRBJ1-1|TRBV30
CAWTPGATEAFF
>.|TRBJ2-3|TRBV28
CASPSSGGVSTDTQYF
>.|TRBJ2-3|TRBV7-9
CASSLFAQVTDTQYF
>few|TRBJ2-2|TRBV5-6
CASSEDGELFF
>.|TRBJ1-3|TRBV3-1/TRBV3-2
CASSPTGRNTIYF
>once|TRBJ2-1|TRBV19
CATTAGTGSYNEQFF
>.|TRBJ1-5|TRBV2
CASSEGQVRTYSNQPQHF
>.|TRBJ1-5|TRBV24-1
CATSDRDGRQPQHF
>.|TRBJ2-7|TRBV3-1/TRBV3-2
CASSQDGQGALYEQYF
>.|TRBJ1-4|TRBV5-3
CARTLATNEKLFF
>.|TRBJ2-2|TRBV18
CASSPPGRGGTGELFF
>.|TRBJ2-3|TRBV10-3
CAISLRRDTDTQYF
>.|TRBJ1-2|TRBV7-9
CASSPDRVNYGYTF
>once|TRBJ1-4|TRBV18
CASSPRGSNEKLFF
>.|TRBJ1-3|TRBV11-3
CASSPGQPSSGNTIYF
>once|TRBJ2-3|TRBV6-1
CASSENAPGQGIGDTQYF
>.|TRBJ1-3|TRBV9
CASSANTGDTIYF
>.|TRBJ1-2|TRBV11-2
CASSLAGVQGGYTF